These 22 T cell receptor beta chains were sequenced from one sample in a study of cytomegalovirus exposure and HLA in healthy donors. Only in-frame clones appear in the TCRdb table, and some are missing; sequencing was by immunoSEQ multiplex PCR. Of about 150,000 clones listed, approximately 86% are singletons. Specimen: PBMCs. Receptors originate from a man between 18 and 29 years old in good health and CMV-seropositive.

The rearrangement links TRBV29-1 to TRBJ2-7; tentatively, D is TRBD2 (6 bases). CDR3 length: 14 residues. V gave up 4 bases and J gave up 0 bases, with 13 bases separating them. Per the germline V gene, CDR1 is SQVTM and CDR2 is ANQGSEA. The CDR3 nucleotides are TGCAGCGTTGGGGGGGTCGGTAGCTCCTACGAGCAGTACTTC. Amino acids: CSVGGVGSSYEQYF.

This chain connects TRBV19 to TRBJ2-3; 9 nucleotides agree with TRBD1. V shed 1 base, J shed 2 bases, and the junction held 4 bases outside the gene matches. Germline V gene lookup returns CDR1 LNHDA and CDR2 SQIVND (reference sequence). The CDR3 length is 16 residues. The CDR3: CASSIVGQGSTDTQYF. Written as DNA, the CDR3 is TGTGCCAGTAGTATAGTGGGACAGGGCTCCACAGATACGCAGTATTTT. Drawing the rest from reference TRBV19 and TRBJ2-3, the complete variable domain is DGGITQSPKYLFRKEGQNVTLSCEQNLNHDAMYWYRQDPGQGLRLIYYSQIVNDFQKGDIAEGYSVSREKKESFPLTVTSAQKNPTAFYLCASSIVGQGSTDTQYFGPGTRLTVL.

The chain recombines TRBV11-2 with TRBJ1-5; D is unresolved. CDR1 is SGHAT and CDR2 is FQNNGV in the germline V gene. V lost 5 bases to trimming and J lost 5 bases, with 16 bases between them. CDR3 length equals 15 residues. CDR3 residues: CASSAGLGSDQPQHF. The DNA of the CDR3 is TGTGCCAGCAGCGCGGGGTTGGGGTCAGATCAGCCCCAGCATTTT. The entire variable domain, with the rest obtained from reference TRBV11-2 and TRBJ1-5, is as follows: EAGVAQSPRYKIIEKRQSVAFWCNPISGHATLYWYQQILGQGPKLLIQFQNNGVVDDSQLPKDRFSAERLKGVDSTLKIQPAKLEDSAVYLCASSAGLGSDQPQHFGDGTRLSIL.

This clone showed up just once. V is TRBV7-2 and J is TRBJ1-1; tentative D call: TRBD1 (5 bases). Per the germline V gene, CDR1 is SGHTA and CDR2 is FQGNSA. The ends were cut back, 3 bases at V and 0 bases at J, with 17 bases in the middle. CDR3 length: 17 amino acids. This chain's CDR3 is CASSLGGVESMNTEAFF. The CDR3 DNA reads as TGTGCCAGCAGCTTGGGAGGGGTGGAATCCATGAACACTGAAGCTTTCTTT. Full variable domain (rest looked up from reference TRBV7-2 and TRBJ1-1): GAGVSQSPSNKVTEKGKDVELRCDPISGHTALYWYRQSLGQGLEFLIYFQGNSAPDKSGLPSDRFSAERTGGSVSTLTIQRTQQEDSAVYLCASSLGGVESMNTEAFFGQGTRLTVV.

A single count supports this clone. As DNA, the CDR3 is TGCGCCAGCAGCCCAAGAGGGGGCGGAAACACTGAAGCTTTCTTT. It codes for CASSPRGGGNTEAFF. The genes are TRBV4-3 and TRBJ1-1; 7 bases are a match to TRBD1. J gave up 2 bases and V 4 bases, and 7 bases lay outside the gene matches. Germline V CDR1 and CDR2: LGHNA, YSLEER. The CDR3 extends over 15 amino acids.

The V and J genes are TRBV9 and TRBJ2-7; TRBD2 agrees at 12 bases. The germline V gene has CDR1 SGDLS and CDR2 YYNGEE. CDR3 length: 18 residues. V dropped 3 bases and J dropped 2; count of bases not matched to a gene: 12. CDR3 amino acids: CASSAWTSGEPTTYEQYF. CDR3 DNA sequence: TGTGCCAGCAGCGCCTGGACTAGCGGGGAACCCACCACCTACGAGCAGTACTTC.

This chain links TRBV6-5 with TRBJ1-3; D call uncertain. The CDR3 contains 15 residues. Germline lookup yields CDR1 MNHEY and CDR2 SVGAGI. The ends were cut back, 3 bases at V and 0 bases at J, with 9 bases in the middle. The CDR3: CASSYAPGSGNTIYF. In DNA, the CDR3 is TGTGCCAGCAGTTATGCTCCAGGCTCTGGAAACACCATATATTTT.

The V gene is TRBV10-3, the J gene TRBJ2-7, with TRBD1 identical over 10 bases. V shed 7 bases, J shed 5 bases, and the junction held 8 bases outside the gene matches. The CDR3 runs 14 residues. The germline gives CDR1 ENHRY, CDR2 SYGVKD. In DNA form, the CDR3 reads TGTGCCATCACCGAGACAGGGGGCGGCCACGAGCAGTACTTC. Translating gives CAITETGGGHEQYF.

The CDR3 sequence is CASSFGGYEQYF. The DNA for the CDR3 is TGTGCCAGCAGTTTCGGCGGCTACGAGCAGTACTTC. V and J are TRBV27 and TRBJ2-7; D is ambiguous. CDR3 length equals 12 residues. In germline, CDR1 is MNHEY, CDR2 SMNVEV (reference sequence). Trimming pared 3 bases from V and 3 bases from J, leaving 6 bases between.

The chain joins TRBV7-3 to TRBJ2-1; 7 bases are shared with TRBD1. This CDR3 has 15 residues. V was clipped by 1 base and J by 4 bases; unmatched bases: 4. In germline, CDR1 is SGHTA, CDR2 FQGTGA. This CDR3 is CASSLNRGLYNEQFF. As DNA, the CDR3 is TGTGCCAGCAGCTTAAACAGGGGCCTATACAATGAGCAGTTCTTC.

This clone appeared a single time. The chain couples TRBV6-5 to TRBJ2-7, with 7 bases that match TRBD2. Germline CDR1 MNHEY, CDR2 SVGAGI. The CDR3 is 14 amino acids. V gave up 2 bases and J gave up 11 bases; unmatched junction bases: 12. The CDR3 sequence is CASSYGAGAARKYF. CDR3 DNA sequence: TGTGCCAGCAGTTACGGCGCGGGAGCGGCCAGGAAGTACTTC.

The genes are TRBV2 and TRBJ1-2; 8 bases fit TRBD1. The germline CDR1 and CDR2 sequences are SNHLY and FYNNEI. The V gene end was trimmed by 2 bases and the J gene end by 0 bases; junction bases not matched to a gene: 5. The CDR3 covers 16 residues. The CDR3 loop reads CASSERQGPTNYGYTF. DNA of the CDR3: TGTGCCAGCAGTGAACGACAGGGGCCCACTAACTATGGCTACACCTTC.

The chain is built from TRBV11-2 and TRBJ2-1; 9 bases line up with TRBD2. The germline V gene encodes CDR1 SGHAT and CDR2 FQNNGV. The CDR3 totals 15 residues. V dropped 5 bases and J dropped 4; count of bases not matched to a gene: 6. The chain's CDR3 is CASSMRLAVYNEQFF. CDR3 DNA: TGTGCCAGCAGCATGAGACTAGCGGTATACAATGAGCAGTTCTTC.

The CDR3 DNA sequence: TGTGCCAGCAGCCCTTGGACAGGCACTGAAGCTTTCTTT. Translating gives CASSPWTGTEAFF. The rearrangement joins TRBV7-9 to TRBJ1-1, with TRBD1 matching over 7 bases. V lost 5 bases and J lost 4; bases outside the gene matches: 4. The germline V gene encodes CDR1 SEHNR and CDR2 FQNEAQ (reference sequence). This CDR3 contains 13 residues.

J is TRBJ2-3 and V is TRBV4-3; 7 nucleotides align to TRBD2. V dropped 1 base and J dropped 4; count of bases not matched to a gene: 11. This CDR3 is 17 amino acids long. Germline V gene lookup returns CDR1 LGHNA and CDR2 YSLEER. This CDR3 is CASSQGSGVAGADTQYF. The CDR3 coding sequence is TGCGCCAGCAGCCAAGGGTCCGGCGTTGCGGGAGCAGATACGCAGTATTTT.

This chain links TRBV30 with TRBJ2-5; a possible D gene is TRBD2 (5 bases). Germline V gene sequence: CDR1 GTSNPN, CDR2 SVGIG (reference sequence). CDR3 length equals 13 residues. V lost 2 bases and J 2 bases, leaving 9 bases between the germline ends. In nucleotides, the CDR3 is TGTGCCTGGAGTCCGGGATTTCAAGAGACCCAGTACTTC. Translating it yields CAWSPGFQETQYF. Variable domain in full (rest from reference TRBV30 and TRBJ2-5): SQTIHQWPATLVQPVGSPLSLECTVEGTSNPNLYWYRQAAGRGLQLLFYSVGIGQISSEVPQNLSASRPQDRQFILSSKKLLLSDSGFYLCAWSPGFQETQYFGPGTRLLVL.

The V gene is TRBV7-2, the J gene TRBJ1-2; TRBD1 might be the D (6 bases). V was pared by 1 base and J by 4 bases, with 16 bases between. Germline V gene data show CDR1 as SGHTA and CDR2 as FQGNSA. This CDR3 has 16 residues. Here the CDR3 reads CASSLGPLQGSYGYTF. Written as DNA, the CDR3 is TGTGCCAGCAGCTTAGGTCCCCTACAGGGCAGCTATGGCTACACCTTC.

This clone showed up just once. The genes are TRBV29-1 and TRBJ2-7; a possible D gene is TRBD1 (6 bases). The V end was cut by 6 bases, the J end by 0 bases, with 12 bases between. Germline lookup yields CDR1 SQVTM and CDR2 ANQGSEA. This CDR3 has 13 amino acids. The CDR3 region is CSVRQVSSYEQYF. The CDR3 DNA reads TGCAGCGTGCGACAGGTGAGCTCCTACGAGCAGTACTTC.

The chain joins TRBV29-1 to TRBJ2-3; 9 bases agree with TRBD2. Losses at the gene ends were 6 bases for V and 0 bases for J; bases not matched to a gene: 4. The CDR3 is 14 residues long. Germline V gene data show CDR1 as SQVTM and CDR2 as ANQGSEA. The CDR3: CSVRTSVSTDTQYF. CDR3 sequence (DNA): TGCAGCGTAAGGACTAGCGTGAGCACAGATACGCAGTATTTT.

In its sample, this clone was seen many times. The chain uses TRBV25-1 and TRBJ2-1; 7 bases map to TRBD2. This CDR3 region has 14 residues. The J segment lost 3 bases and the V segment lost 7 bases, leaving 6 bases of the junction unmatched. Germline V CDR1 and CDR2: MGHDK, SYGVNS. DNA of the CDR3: TGTGCCAGCACTCTAGCGGACAACTACAATGAGCAGTTCTTC. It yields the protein CASTLADNYNEQFF.

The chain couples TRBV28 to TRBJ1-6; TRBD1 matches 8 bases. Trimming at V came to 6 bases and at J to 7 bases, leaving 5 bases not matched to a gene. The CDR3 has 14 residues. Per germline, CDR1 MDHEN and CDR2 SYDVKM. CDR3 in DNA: TGTGCCAGCAGGCAGACAGGGGTGAATTCACCCCTCCACTTT. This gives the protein CASRQTGVNSPLHF.

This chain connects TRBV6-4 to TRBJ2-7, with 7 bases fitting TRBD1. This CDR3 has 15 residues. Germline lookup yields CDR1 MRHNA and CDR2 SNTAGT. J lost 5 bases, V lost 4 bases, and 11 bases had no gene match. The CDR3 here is CASSARPGQTNEQYF. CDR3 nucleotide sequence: TGTGCCAGCAGTGCCAGACCGGGACAGACCAACGAGCAGTACTTC.